The 20 T cell receptor beta chains listed next were all sequenced from one sample in a study of cytomegalovirus exposure and HLA in healthy donors. With 60 Vbeta and 13 Jbeta primers, the PCR was carried out. TCRdb's table, derived via immunoSEQ multiplex PCR, lists solely in-frame clones and lacks some. The sample's table shows 150,000 or so clones. The sequenced sample was PBMCs. These receptors were collected from a man aged 30-40 years in good health and CMV-seronegative.

For this clone: The sample contains more than one DNA sequence encoding this CDR3. V is TRBV7-9 and J is TRBJ2-1, with 8 bases that match TRBD2. CDR3 length equals 16 residues. Germline CDR1 is SEHNR and CDR2 is FQNEAQ (reference sequence). V dropped 8 bases and J dropped 8; count of bases not matched to a gene: 17. The CDR3 DNA follows: TGTGCCAGCCGTCATTGGACCAGCGGGAGTTCGGATGAGCAGTTCTTC. It translates to CASRHWTSGSSDEQFF.

In regard to this clone: The junction does not match germline at one end; this may be a read error. Other DNA sequences within the sample encode an identical CDR3. The rearrangement uses TRBV6-1 and TRBJ2-7; 7 positions agree with TRBD1. Germline loops: CDR1 MNHNS, CDR2 SASEGT. The CDR3 is 14 residues long. Here the CDR3 reads CASRFSTGPYEQYF. As DNA, the CDR3 is TGCGCCAGCAGATTCTCGACAGGGCCCTACGAGCAGTACTTC.

The J gene is TRBJ2-7, the V gene TRBV4-1; 8 positions agree with TRBD2. CDR3 size: 14 residues. Germline V CDR1 and CDR2: MGHRA, YSYEKL. Germline trimming cut 3 bases from V and 5 bases from J; bases unmatched to any gene: 6. The CDR3 region has the DNA TGCGCCAGCAGCCACGGGACTAGTGCCGACGAGCAGTACTTC. This codes for CASSHGTSADEQYF.

The chain carries TRBV7-3 and TRBJ2-3; D is possibly TRBD2 (5 bases). The CDR3 length is 15 residues. V lost 1 base, J lost 4 bases, and 12 bases lay in between. Germline-derived CDR1 and CDR2 are SGHTA and FQGTGA. CDR3 sequence reads: CASSLIGIRPDTQYF. The CDR3, as DNA: TGTGCCAGCAGCTTAATCGGGATAAGGCCAGATACGCAGTATTTT.

The V gene is TRBV7-9, the J gene TRBJ2-7; D not resolved. The V gene lost 5 bases and the J gene lost 4 bases, with 18 bases spanning the gap. This CDR3 spans 15 amino acids. Germline V gene data show CDR1 as SEHNR and CDR2 as FQNEAQ (reference sequence). The CDR3 DNA is TGTGCCAGCAGCCCCCCGGCAGGCCCCTGGTACGAGCAGTACTTC. This sequence encodes CASSPPAGPWYEQYF.

This chain joins TRBV27 and TRBJ2-7; no firm D call. Germline loops: CDR1 MNHEY, CDR2 SMNVEV (reference sequence). Trimming took off 2 bases at V and 8 bases at J, with 13 bases between the two ends. This CDR3 has 13 residues. CDR3 in amino acids: CASSLRGAHKQYF. For the CDR3, the DNA is TGTGCCAGCAGTTTACGCGGTGCTCACAAGCAGTACTTC.

The chain employs TRBV28 and TRBJ1-6, with 9 bases matching TRBD1. Looked up from germline, CDR1 is MDHEN and CDR2 is SYDVKM. CDR3 length: 14 amino acids. Trimming removed 5 bases from V and 8 bases from J; junction bases left unmatched: 4. For the CDR3, the DNA is TGTGCCAGCAGTCCGGGACAGGGCGATTCACCCCTCCACTTT. This gives the protein CASSPGQGDSPLHF.

This CDR3 is CATMGGVKEKLFF. In DNA, the CDR3 is TGTGCCACCATGGGGGGGGTTAAGGAAAAACTGTTTTTT. The chain couples TRBV28 to TRBJ1-4; TRBD1 is a possible D gene (5 bases). CDR3 length: 13 residues. Deletions cut 10 bases from V and 8 bases from J, with 17 bases between. CDR1 and CDR2 from the germline V gene are MDHEN and SYDVKM.

The gene calls are TRBV7-9 and TRBJ1-6, with D perhaps matching TRBD1 (5 bases). Germline lookup yields CDR1 SEHNR and CDR2 FQNEAQ (reference sequence). The V end lost 5 bases, the J end lost 7 bases, and 15 bases lay between the germline ends. The CDR3 totals 15 residues. CDR3 region: CASSPGQGENSPLHF. DNA of the CDR3: TGTGCCAGCAGCCCCGGACAAGGGGAAAATTCACCCCTCCACTTT. Filled out from reference TRBV7-9 and TRBJ1-6, the complete variable domain reads DTGVSQNPRHKITKRGQNVTFRCDPISEHNRLYWYRQTLGQGPEFLTYFQNEAQLEKSRLLSDRFSAERPKGSFSTLEIQRTEQGDSAMYLCASSPGQGENSPLHFGNGTRLTVT.

This sequence joins TRBV30 and TRBJ1-1; tentatively, D is TRBD1 (6 bases). Germline CDR1 reads GTSNPN; CDR2 reads SVGIG (reference sequence). There are 13 residues in the CDR3. Trimming removed 2 bases from V and 0 bases from J, with 7 bases in between. In DNA, the CDR3 is TGTGCCTGGAGTCGGGACATGAACACTGAAGCTTTCTTT. This codes for CAWSRDMNTEAFF. Supplemented by reference TRBV30 and TRBJ1-1, the full variable domain reads SQTIHQWPATLVQPVGSPLSLECTVEGTSNPNLYWYRQAAGRGLQLLFYSVGIGQISSEVPQNLSASRPQDRQFILSSKKLLLSDSGFYLCAWSRDMNTEAFFGQGTRLTVV.

The rearrangement uses TRBV5-4 and TRBJ2-7; tentatively, D is TRBD2 (6 bases). Trimming removed 4 bases at V and 0 bases at J, with 17 bases between. This CDR3 spans 16 amino acids. The germline gives CDR1 SGHNT, CDR2 YYREEE (reference sequence). Here the CDR3 reads CASSGGTEISSYEQYF. The CDR3 DNA reads as TGTGCCAGCAGCGGAGGGACCGAAATAAGCTCCTACGAGCAGTACTTC.

This chain links TRBV5-4 with TRBJ1-4; 7 nucleotides line up with TRBD1. CDR1 SGHNT and CDR2 YYREEE come from the germline V gene (reference sequence). The CDR3 loop spans 14 amino acids. The ends lost 3 bases at V and 4 bases at J; junction bases unmatched: 3. The CDR3 region is CASSSGQVNEKLFF. As DNA, the CDR3 is TGTGCCAGCAGCTCCGGACAGGTTAATGAAAAACTGTTTTTT.

This chain joins TRBV6-4 and TRBJ2-3; a weak D match, TRBD2 (6 bases). Germline CDR1 MRHNA, CDR2 SNTAGT. The CDR3 sequence is 16 residues long. The ends were cut back, 2 bases at V and 1 base at J, with 13 bases in the middle. The CDR3 DNA reads as TGTGCCAGCAGTGACAGCCGGGGAGGAGGCACAGATACGCAGTATTTT. Its translation is CASSDSRGGGTDTQYF.

This chain uses TRBV7-9 with TRBJ2-2; D is perhaps TRBD1 (6 bases). Germline V CDR1 and CDR2: SEHNR, FQNEAQ (reference sequence). This CDR3 is built from 17 residues. Trimming removed 5 bases from V and 4 bases from J, with 20 bases in between. The CDR3: CASSPLGQGQATGELFF. The CDR3 DNA follows: TGTGCCAGCAGCCCCCTGGGGCAGGGGCAAGCCACCGGGGAGCTGTTTTTT.

This chain joins TRBV9 and TRBJ2-7, with a tentative D call TRBD1 (6 bases). The CDR3 has 15 amino acids. V was pared by 0 bases and J by 0 bases, with 10 bases between. From germline, CDR1 is SGDLS and CDR2 YYNGEE. In DNA form, the CDR3 reads TGTGCCAGCAGCGTAGGGGGGCTAAGCTCCTACGAGCAGTACTTC. It specifies CASSVGGLSSYEQYF.

The CDR3 region has the DNA TGTGCCAGCAGTGAGGGGGGTATCTATGGCTACACCTTC. Translation gives CASSEGGIYGYTF. The chain couples TRBV2 to TRBJ1-2; D possibly corresponds to TRBD1 (5 bases). The CDR3 has 13 amino acids. Trimming removed 3 bases from V and 4 bases from J, with 9 bases in between. Germline values: CDR1 SNHLY, CDR2 FYNNEI.

This chain connects TRBV4-1 to TRBJ1-2, with 9 nucleotides matching TRBD1. Unmatched junction bases numbered 11, after V lost 4 bases and J lost 5 bases. CDR3 size: 16 residues. CDR1 MGHRA and CDR2 YSYEKL come from the germline V gene. The CDR3 DNA follows: TGCGCCAGCAGCCCTGGAGCGACGGACAGGGGTTATGGCTACACCTTC. It translates to CASSPGATDRGYGYTF.

The DNA for the CDR3 is TGTGCCAGCAGTGACAGGGGGGAGGTCAATGAGCAGTTCTTC. Its translation is CASSDRGEVNEQFF. The chain recombines TRBV25-1 with TRBJ2-1, with D maybe TRBD1 (7 bases). The CDR3 length is 14 residues. Germline loops: CDR1 MGHDK, CDR2 SYGVNS. V was shortened by 3 bases and J by 6 bases, with 12 bases between the two germline ends.

The genes are TRBV12-5 and TRBJ2-7, with TRBD2 identical over 7 bases. The CDR3 spans 16 residues. The germline V gene encodes CDR1 LGHNT and CDR2 FRNRAP. The trim removed 1 base at V and 5 bases at J, leaving 11 bases unmatched. The CDR3 protein is CASGLGVPAGRHEQYF. In DNA form, the CDR3 reads TGTGCTAGTGGTTTGGGGGTCCCAGCGGGAAGACACGAGCAGTACTTC. Together with reference TRBV12-5 and TRBJ2-7, the CDR3 gives the full variable domain: DARVTQTPRHKVTEMGQEVTMRCQPILGHNTVFWYRQTMMQGLELLAYFRNRAPLDDSGMPKDRFSAEMPDATLATLKIQPSEPRDSAVYFCASGLGVPAGRHEQYFGPGTRLTVT.

The chain combines TRBV7-9 with TRBJ2-1; D perhaps matches TRBD2 (6 bases). Looked up from germline, CDR1 is SEHNR and CDR2 is FQNEAQ (reference sequence). Trimming took off 10 bases at V and 0 bases at J, with 19 bases between the two ends. CDR3 length equals 16 residues. The CDR3, as DNA: TGTGCCACCGGGACTTTCCCTCCCAGCTCCTACAATGAGCAGTTCTTC. It specifies CATGTFPPSSYNEQFF.